Listed below are T cell receptor beta chains from one sample, sequenced in a study of blood T cell repertoires in COVID-19. Sequencing was performed with immunoSEQ multiplex PCR; in TCRdb, only in-frame clones are kept and a portion is missing. The data hold 350,000 to 500,000 clones, with roughly 89% observed a single time. Sequenced sample: peripheral blood. These receptors all come from a man aged 18 to 35 with COVID-19, enrolled during active disease. Each CDR3 is given with its conserved first and last residue. A D gene is named only where the DNA matches it firmly. Some rows have no size entry. The others give once, few or many, or a class for an expanded clone.

d_call j_call clone_size v_call cdr3_aa cdr3_nt
TRBD1 TRBJ2-7 NA TRBV11-2 CASSSWGQGAQYLYVEQYF TGTGCCAGCAGCTCCTGGGGGCAGGGGGCCCAATACCTCTACGTGGAGCAGTACTTC
TRBD2 TRBJ2-1 once TRBV6-5 CASSYGQREGGEQFF TGTGCCAGCAGTTACGGGCAGCGGGAGGGGGGAGAGCAGTTCTTC
TRBD1 TRBJ1-6 NA TRBV7-9 CASSQPTGGLNSPLHF TGTGCCAGCAGCCAACCGACAGGGGGCCTTAATTCACCCCTCCACTTT
NA TRBJ2-1 NA TRBV19 CASRTTTRGRGLGNEQFF TGTGCCAGTAGGACTACAACAAGGGGAAGGGGACTTGGCAATGAGCAGTTCTTC
TRBD1 TRBJ2-1 few TRBV6-5 CASSPGTGEQFF TGTGCCAGCAGTCCCGGGACAGGGGAGCAGTTCTTC
TRBD1 TRBJ1-5 few TRBV30 CAWSSRGQGARQPQHF TGTGCCTGGAGTTCTCGGGGACAGGGGGCTCGTCAGCCCCAGCATTTT
NA TRBJ2-3 NA TRBV15 CATSPPTGAGSDTQYF TGTGCCACCAGCCCACCGACGGGAGCAGGGTCAGATACGCAGTATTTT
TRBD1 TRBJ1-6 NA TRBV19 CAARGQGSPLHF TGTGCCGCCCGAGGACAGGGGTCACCCCTCCACTTT
TRBD1 TRBJ1-5 NA TRBV6-5 CASGQGRSNQPQHF TGTGCCAGTGGACAGGGACGGAGCAATCAGCCCCAGCATTTT
NA TRBJ1-2 NA TRBV24-1 CATSQGLRDGYTF TGTGCCACCAGTCAGGGCCTCAGGGATGGCTACACCTTC
TRBD2 TRBJ2-2 NA TRBV15 CATSRGLAGASSTGELFF TGTGCCACCAGCAGAGGCCTAGCGGGAGCGAGTTCGACGGGGGAGCTGTTTTTT
NA TRBJ1-5 NA TRBV6-5 CASSYGAGNQPQHF TGTGCCAGCAGTTACGGGGCAGGCAATCAGCCCCAGCATTTT
TRBD1 TRBJ2-7 NA TRBV4-2 CASSQEKGAHEQYF TGTGCCAGCAGCCAAGAAAAGGGGGCCCACGAGCAGTACTTC
TRBD2 TRBJ2-5 NA TRBV5-1 CASALSASGLGETQYF TGCGCCAGCGCCCTATCTGCTAGCGGGCTAGGAGAGACCCAGTACTTC
TRBD2 TRBJ2-3 NA TRBV10-1 CASSESRPGLAGDTQYF TGCGCCAGCAGTGAGTCAAGGCCCGGACTAGCGGGAGATACGCAGTATTTT
TRBD1 TRBJ2-2 NA TRBV5-4 CASSLDRGAGELFF TGTGCCAGCAGCTTGGACAGGGGGGCCGGGGAGCTGTTTTTT
TRBD2 TRBJ2-1 NA TRBV30 CAWSAIQRTSGRRGYNEQFF TGTGCCTGGAGTGCCATACAAAGGACTAGCGGGAGAAGGGGATACAATGAGCAGTTCTTC
NA TRBJ1-5 once TRBV7-2 CASSPRSQGNQPQHF TGTGCCAGCAGCCCTCGCAGCCAGGGCAATCAGCCCCAGCATTTT
TRBD1 TRBJ1-1 NA TRBV10-2 CASSDRDRGQTEAFF TGCGCCAGCAGTGACCGGGACAGGGGGCAAACTGAAGCTTTCTTT
NA TRBJ1-2 NA TRBV14 CASSQGRGDYGYTF TGTGCCAGCAGCCAAGGACGAGGAGATTATGGCTACACCTTC
TRBD1 TRBJ1-1 NA TRBV10-1 CASSRTGNTEAFF TGCGCCAGCAGCAGGACAGGGAACACTGAAGCTTTCTTT
TRBD2 TRBJ2-1 once TRBV6-1 CASSERGRGGPNEQFF TGTGCCAGCAGTGAACGAGGGCGGGGGGGCCCCAATGAGCAGTTCTTC
TRBD1 TRBJ2-3 NA TRBV19 CASSAPGGRADTQYF TGTGCCAGTAGTGCCCCAGGGGGCCGGGCAGATACGCAGTATTTT
TRBD1 TRBJ2-3 NA TRBV7-9 CASSDQGAADTQYF TGTGCCAGCAGCGATCAGGGGGCAGCAGATACGCAGTATTTT